The 27 T cell receptor beta chains below were found in one sample sequenced in a study of shared clonotypes between healthy human individuals (dated by TCRdb to 2020 to 2022). Libraries came from the immunoSEQ multiplex PCR assay. TCRdb obtained this table from immuneACCESS and retained in-frame rearrangements with V and J assigned. These tables miss some clones; where compared with another copy, unresolved V genes account for less than half of the shortfall, and the remainder is unexplained. Recorded for this sample are approximately 95,000 clones; roughly two thirds of them occurred a single time. About 42% of the sample is taken by the ten largest. The sequenced sample was memory CD8+ T cells sorted from blood. In light of the paper, this sample's cell subset or site label describes: CD45RO+ cells pooled with CCR7-negative TemRA cells. The source of these receptors is a man in his thirties or forties in good health.

In this sample, this clone turned up a few times. The chain has TRBV11-2 and TRBJ2-1, with D possibly being TRBD2 (5 bases). Looked up from germline, CDR1 is SGHAT and CDR2 is FQNNGV. V dropped 8 bases and J dropped 4 bases, with 18 bases sitting between them. The CDR3 has 15 residues. CDR3 sequence (DNA): TGTGCCAGCGGCACTAGGGTAAACCCTTACAATGAGCAGTTCTTC. Protein sequence: CASGTRVNPYNEQFF. Looking up the rest from reference TRBV11-2 and TRBJ2-1 gives the full variable domain: EAGVAQSPRYKIIEKRQSVAFWCNPISGHATLYWYQQILGQGPKLLIQFQNNGVVDDSQLPKDRFSAERLKGVDSTLKIQPAKLEDSAVYLCASGTRVNPYNEQFFGPGTRLTVL.

The rearrangement uses TRBV5-6 and TRBJ2-7, with TRBD1 as a possible D gene (6 bases). In germline, CDR1 is SGHDT, CDR2 YYEEEE. Trimming left V 3 bases short and J 0 bases short, with 16 bases between. The CDR3 is 16 residues long. The CDR3 region is CASSSLLRDNSYEQYF. The CDR3 bases are TGTGCCAGCAGCTCTTTGCTCCGGGACAACTCCTACGAGCAGTACTTC. Variable domain in full (rest from reference TRBV5-6 and TRBJ2-7): DAGVTQSPTHLIKTRGQQVTLRCSPKSGHDTVSWYQQALGQGPQFIFQYYEEEERQRGNFPDRFSGHQFPNYSSELNVNALLLGDSALYLCASSSLLRDNSYEQYFGPGTRLTVT.

The J gene is TRBJ1-5, the V gene TRBV6-6; D uncertain. The CDR3 is 16 residues long. The germline gives CDR1 MNHNY, CDR2 SVGAGI (reference sequence). V was pared by 3 bases and J by 0 bases, with 12 bases between. CDR3 coding DNA: TGTGCCAGCAGTTATTGGCGTATGGGTAGCAATCAGCCCCAGCATTTT. Protein: CASSYWRMGSNQPQHF.

V gene TRBV2 combines with J gene TRBJ2-7; no firm D call. The CDR3 has 14 amino acids. From germline, CDR1 is SNHLY and CDR2 FYNNEI. Trimming cost V 6 bases and J 0 bases, with 12 bases left between them. CDR3 loop: CASRETVYSYEQYF. CDR3 coding DNA: TGTGCCAGCAGGGAGACGGTATACTCCTACGAGCAGTACTTC. Drawing the rest from reference TRBV2 and TRBJ2-7, the complete variable domain is EPEVTQTPSHQVTQMGQEVILRCVPISNHLYFYWYRQILGQKVEFLVSFYNNEISEKSEIFDDQFSVERPDGSNFTLKIRSTKLEDSAMYFCASRETVYSYEQYFGPGTRLTVT.

This chain uses TRBV7-8 with TRBJ2-7; D is uncertain. The V end was cut by 1 base, the J end by 9 bases, with 16 bases between. CDR3 length equals 14 residues. Germline CDR1 is SGHVS and CDR2 is FQNEAQ. Here the CDR3 DNA reads TGTGCCAGCAGCTTAGTGGACGGCCAGATGGGGCAGTACTTC. Translated: CASSLVDGQMGQYF.

The chain couples TRBV5-4 to TRBJ2-1; 10 bases are shared with TRBD2. The CDR3 runs to 16 residues. The ends lost 4 bases at V and 5 bases at J; junction bases unmatched: 9. Germline CDR1 reads SGHNT; CDR2 reads YYREEE (reference sequence). CDR3 sequence: CASSPPLAGANNEQFF. DNA of the CDR3: TGTGCCAGCAGCCCGCCGCTAGCGGGGGCTAACAATGAGCAGTTCTTC.

V gene TRBV9 combines with J gene TRBJ2-5; D call uncertain. The CDR3 consists of 14 residues. CDR1 is SGDLS and CDR2 is YYNGEE in the germline V gene. V shed 0 bases and J shed 4 bases, with 10 bases lying between them. CDR3 sequence (DNA): TGTGCCAGCAGCGTAGCGGGTCTGGGAGAGACCCAGTACTTC. The encoded protein is CASSVAGLGETQYF.

The chain couples TRBV7-9 to TRBJ2-5, with 11 nucleotides matching TRBD1. The J segment lost 4 bases and the V segment lost 1 base, leaving 8 bases of the junction unmatched. The CDR3 contains 17 residues. In germline, CDR1 is SEHNR, CDR2 FQNEAQ (reference sequence). This chain's CDR3 is CASSLESGQGVGETQYF. The CDR3 DNA is TGTGCCAGCAGCTTAGAATCGGGACAGGGGGTCGGAGAGACCCAGTACTTC.

V usage is TRBV6-6 and J usage is TRBJ2-7; D uncertain. The V gene lost 0 bases and the J gene lost 5 bases, with 14 bases spanning the gap. The CDR3 sequence is 15 residues long. Germline lookup yields CDR1 MNHNY and CDR2 SVGAGI (reference sequence). In DNA form, the CDR3 reads TGTGCCAGCAGTTACTCGACGGAGAACCTCAACGAGCAGTACTTC. Translation gives CASSYSTENLNEQYF.

This chain uses TRBV5-6 with TRBJ2-2, with a weak D call TRBD2 (6 bases). Trimming removed 0 bases at V and 1 base at J, with 13 bases between. CDR1 and CDR2 from the germline V gene are SGHDT and YYEEEE. The CDR3 runs to 17 residues. The CDR3 spells CASSLVMWGLNTGELFF. As DNA, the CDR3 is TGTGCCAGCAGCTTGGTAATGTGGGGACTGAACACCGGGGAGCTGTTTTTT.

In this sample, this clone turned up a few times. The chain has TRBV7-9 and TRBJ2-5; D ambiguous. V lost 2 bases and J lost 4, with 14 bases in between. CDR1 SEHNR and CDR2 FQNEAQ come from the germline V gene (reference sequence). The CDR3 runs to 15 residues. This CDR3 reads CASSLSQTNGETQYF. CDR3 in DNA: TGTGCCAGCAGCTTAAGTCAGACCAACGGAGAGACCCAGTACTTC.

J is TRBJ1-1 and V is TRBV6-5; D is unresolved. There are 12 residues in the CDR3. V dropped 2 bases and J dropped 7 bases, with 8 bases sitting between them. CDR1 is MNHEY, CDR2 SVGAGI, per germline. CDR3 protein: CASSYPAGEAFF. The CDR3 nucleotides are TGTGCCAGCAGTTACCCAGCGGGTGAAGCTTTCTTT.

J is TRBJ2-6 and V is TRBV29-1; D gene uncertain. The CDR3 runs to 19 residues. Germline V gene sequence: CDR1 SQVTM, CDR2 ANQGSEA. Deletions cut 4 bases from V and 2 bases from J, with 24 bases between. The CDR3 DNA reads as TGCAGCGTTGGACAAGTGGGCCCTGGATTATTACCTGGGGCCAACGTCCTGACTTTC. Protein: CSVGQVGPGLLPGANVLTF.

The chain employs TRBV15 and TRBJ2-3; 8 positions agree with TRBD2. V was clipped by 7 bases and J by 1 base; unmatched bases: 4. CDR1 is LNHNV and CDR2 is YYDKDF in the germline V gene (reference sequence). CDR3 length: 14 residues. In DNA form, the CDR3 reads TGTGCCACCACAGCGGGAGCGGGCACAGATACGCAGTATTTT. It codes for CATTAGAGTDTQYF.

This clone was counted between two and nine times. The chain combines TRBV4-2 with TRBJ2-2, with 7 bases identical to TRBD1. The junction had 4 bases not matched to a gene; V was cut back by 1 base and J by 5 bases. CDR1 is LGHNA, CDR2 YNFKEQ, per germline. CDR3 length equals 15 residues. CDR3 coding DNA: TGTGCCAGCAGCCAAGTACAGGGGCCTACCGGGGAGCTGTTTTTT. Translation gives CASSQVQGPTGELFF.

The rearrangement uses TRBV7-9 and TRBJ2-1; D possibly corresponds to TRBD2 (5 bases). V gave up 2 bases and J gave up 3 bases, with 8 bases separating them. CDR3 length: 14 residues. Looked up from germline, CDR1 is SEHNR and CDR2 is FQNEAQ (reference sequence). CDR3 residues: CASSLTRNYNEQFF. Here the CDR3 DNA reads TGTGCCAGCAGCTTAACTAGAAACTACAATGAGCAGTTCTTC.

The chain has TRBV27 and TRBJ2-1; possibly TRBD2 for D (5 bases). CDR1 and CDR2 (germline): MNHEY, SMNVEV (reference sequence). The CDR3 totals 16 residues. V lost 5 bases to trimming and J lost 1 base, with 15 bases between them. The CDR3 DNA sequence: TGTGCCAGCAGTCCCCCTGGAGGCCCATCCTACAATGAGCAGTTCTTC. Translated, it gives CASSPPGGPSYNEQFF.

The genes are TRBV11-2 and TRBJ1-1; no firm D call. Germline assignment: CDR1 SGHAT and CDR2 FQNNGV. This CDR3 comprises 13 residues. Trimming shortened V by 7 bases and J by 0 bases, and 9 bases separated the two germline ends. The CDR3 spells CASTSQVNTEAFF. CDR3 sequence (DNA): TGTGCCAGCACCTCTCAGGTGAACACTGAAGCTTTCTTT.

This clone was found a few times. This chain links TRBV27 with TRBJ2-1; D ambiguous. The CDR3 is made up of 11 amino acids. Trimming cost V 5 bases and J 7 bases, with 6 bases left between them. Germline CDR1 reads MNHEY; CDR2 reads SMNVEV (reference sequence). In DNA form, the CDR3 reads TGTGCCAGCAGTGTAAATAATGAGCAGTTCTTC. It yields the protein CASSVNNEQFF.

This clone was observed a few times. The chain recombines TRBV28 with TRBJ2-7; 13 positions match TRBD2. The CDR3 covers 16 residues. Germline V gives CDR1 MDHEN, CDR2 SYDVKM. The V segment lost 8 bases and the J segment 2 bases; nucleotides outside the gene matches: 9. CDR3 nucleotide sequence: TGTGCCAGCTGCGGGACTAGCGGGACGGAACCCTACGAGCAGTACTTC. It is translated as CASCGTSGTEPYEQYF. The full variable domain, with the rest looked up from reference TRBV28 and TRBJ2-7, is DVKVTQSSRYLVKRTGEKVFLECVQDMDHENMFWYRQDPGLGLRLIYFSYDVKMKEKGDIPEGYSVSREKKERFSLILESASTNQTSMYLCASCGTSGTEPYEQYFGPGTRLTVT.

The chain has TRBV4-2 and TRBJ2-7; the match to TRBD2 covers 7 bases. In germline, CDR1 is LGHNA, CDR2 YNFKEQ. This CDR3 has 15 amino acids. V shed 0 bases, J shed 1 base, and the junction held 3 bases outside the gene matches. The DNA of the CDR3 is TGTGCCAGCAGCCAAGAGGGCGGGGGATCCTACGAGCAGTACTTC. This gives the protein CASSQEGGGSYEQYF.

V usage is TRBV7-8 and J usage is TRBJ2-2; 8 bases match TRBD2. Per the germline V gene, CDR1 is SGHVS and CDR2 is FQNEAQ. This CDR3 comprises 18 residues. The J segment lost 2 bases and the V segment lost 2 bases, leaving 10 bases of the junction unmatched. Written as DNA, the CDR3 is TGTGCCAGCAGCTTATTAGTATTACTAGCGGAAAACACCGGGGAGCTGTTTTTT. Translated: CASSLLVLLAENTGELFF.

This clone was detected once. The chain couples TRBV27 to TRBJ2-5; 7 nucleotides align to TRBD1. Trimming at V came to 2 bases and at J to 3 bases, leaving 6 bases not matched to a gene. Per germline, CDR1 MNHEY and CDR2 SMNVEV (reference sequence). The CDR3 is 15 residues long. The CDR3 bases are TGTGCCAGCAGTTTAAGTATTGGGACAGAAGAGACCCAGTACTTC. Protein: CASSLSIGTEETQYF.

This clone showed up just a few times. V gene TRBV5-1 combines with J gene TRBJ2-1; TRBD2 aligns across 7 bases. With 4 bases clipped from V and 8 bases from J, the junction kept 12 bases outside the gene matches. The CDR3 loop spans 15 amino acids. Germline V gene lookup returns CDR1 SGHRS and CDR2 YFSETQ. The CDR3 region has the DNA TGCGCCAGCAGCAGCGGGACTTCCGTCCGGGATGAGCAGTTCTTC. Encoded protein: CASSSGTSVRDEQFF.

V and J are TRBV4-2 and TRBJ2-3, with D maybe TRBD1 (5 bases). This CDR3 is 13 amino acids long. From germline, CDR1 is LGHNA and CDR2 YNFKEQ. The ends were cut back, 0 bases at V and 5 bases at J, with 6 bases in the middle. CDR3 sequence reads: CASSQDRGDTQYF. DNA of the CDR3: TGTGCCAGCAGCCAAGATAGGGGAGATACGCAGTATTTT.

V is TRBV5-6 and J is TRBJ1-4; D is undetermined. The V and J ends lost 1 base and 0 bases respectively, with 4 bases between them. The CDR3 covers 14 residues. Germline CDR1 and CDR2: SGHDT and YYEEEE. The CDR3 DNA follows: TGTGCCAGCAGCTTGAGGGCAACTAATGAAAAACTGTTTTTT. Its translation: CASSLRATNEKLFF.

This chain joins TRBV5-1 and TRBJ2-4; unclear D gene. Trimming shortened V by 2 bases and J by 0 bases, and 9 bases separated the two germline ends. CDR1 is SGHRS and CDR2 is YFSETQ in the germline V gene. This CDR3 region has 15 residues. The CDR3 region has the DNA TGCGCCAGCAGCTTCGGTATGTTAGCCAAAAACATTCAGTACTTC. Residues: CASSFGMLAKNIQYF.